The 32 T cell receptor beta chains below come from one sample, sequenced in a study of blood T cell repertoires in COVID-19. Assay used: immunoSEQ multiplex PCR; TCRdb lists only in-frame clones, some missing. This table has about 12,000 clones, approximately 82% appearing once. Sequencing used peripheral blood. The receptors originated from a human donor in a cohort sampled during active COVID-19.

The chain links TRBV5-5 to TRBJ2-7; D might be TRBD2 (6 bases). The CDR3 totals 13 residues. Between the trimmed V and J ends, which lost 4 bases and 4 bases, there was a span of 12 bases. The V gene's germline CDR1 is SGHKS and CDR2 YYEKEE (reference sequence). CDR3 protein: CASSLRREYEQYF. Here the CDR3 DNA reads TGTGCCAGCAGCCTTCGGCGGGAATACGAGCAGTACTTC.

V is TRBV6-6 and J is TRBJ1-6; 8 bases are shared with TRBD1. V dropped 3 bases and J dropped 8; count of bases not matched to a gene: 9. The CDR3 has 16 residues. CDR1 is MNHNY and CDR2 is SVGAGI in the germline V gene (reference sequence). The CDR3 region is CASSYNPGQADSPLHF. CDR3 DNA sequence: TGTGCCAGCAGTTATAACCCGGGACAGGCGGATTCACCCCTCCACTTT.

This clone was observed a few times. V is TRBV5-1 and J is TRBJ1-1, with D perhaps TRBD1 (6 bases). Germline lookup yields CDR1 SGHRS and CDR2 YFSETQ. This CDR3 is 16 amino acids long. The V gene lost 3 bases and the J gene lost 0 bases, with 15 bases spanning the gap. CDR3 protein: CASSSLYRDMNTEAFF. The CDR3 DNA reads TGCGCCAGCAGCTCACTCTACAGGGACATGAACACTGAAGCTTTCTTT.

The chain couples TRBV4-2 to TRBJ2-3; 8 nucleotides line up with TRBD2. Germline V gene sequence: CDR1 LGHNA, CDR2 YNFKEQ. V trimming: 0 bases; J trimming: 4 bases; junction bases outside the gene matches: 9. This CDR3 is 17 amino acids long. Here the CDR3 reads CASSQEGTGGASDTQYF. The CDR3 DNA is TGTGCCAGCAGCCAAGAGGGAACGGGGGGGGCCTCAGATACGCAGTATTTT.

The J gene is TRBJ1-1, the V gene TRBV5-6; 8 bases align to TRBD1. The junction had 8 bases not matched to a gene; V was cut back by 3 bases and J by 4 bases. The V gene's germline CDR1 is SGHDT and CDR2 YYEEEE. This CDR3 has 15 amino acids. CDR3 coding DNA: TGTGCCAGCAGCTACGGGACAGGTCTTGGCACTGAAGCTTTCTTT. It codes for CASSYGTGLGTEAFF.

The V gene is TRBV6-2 or TRBV6-3, the J gene TRBJ1-3; no clear D. Trimming took off 0 bases at V and 0 bases at J, with 12 bases between the two ends. The CDR3 has 17 amino acids. Germline CDR1 reads MNHEY; CDR2 reads SVGEGT. In DNA, the CDR3 is TGTGCCAGCAGTTACTCGATACTCGAGCTCTCTGGAAACACCATATATTTT. Its protein product is CASSYSILELSGNTIYF.

The CDR3 protein is CASSYSGPRGEKLFF. CDR3 DNA: TGTGCCAGCAGTTACTCAGGACCCAGGGGTGAAAAACTGTTTTTT. The V gene is TRBV6-5, the J gene TRBJ1-4; maybe TRBD1 (6 bases). The CDR3 is 15 residues long. The V end was cut by 0 bases, the J end by 7 bases, with 12 bases between. Germline V gene data show CDR1 as MNHEY and CDR2 as SVGAGI.

The chain carries TRBV5-1 and TRBJ2-4; possible D gene TRBD2, 6 bases. CDR1 and CDR2 (germline): SGHRS, YFSETQ. V was shortened by 0 bases and J by 9 bases, with 10 bases between the two germline ends. The CDR3 consists of 13 residues. CDR3 sequence reads: CASSLAGEVIQYF. For the CDR3, the DNA is TGCGCCAGCAGCTTGGCGGGGGAGGTCATTCAGTACTTC.

This chain links TRBV19 with TRBJ1-5, with D uncertain. The CDR3 loop spans 12 amino acids. The germline gives CDR1 LNHDA, CDR2 SQIVND (reference sequence). V was clipped by 5 bases and J by 5 bases, with 7 bases between them. In nucleotides, the CDR3 is TGTGCCAGTAGTTCGCCGGATCAGCCCCAGCATTTT. It translates to CASSSPDQPQHF.

The rearrangement joins TRBV5-1 to TRBJ1-5, with D possibly being TRBD1 (5 bases). V was pared by 4 bases and J by 0 bases, with 14 bases between. This CDR3 has 16 amino acids. CDR1 is SGHRS, CDR2 YFSETQ, per germline. CDR3 coding DNA: TGCGCCAGCAGCCCCTTGGGAGGGGATAGCAATCAGCCCCAGCATTTT. This codes for CASSPLGGDSNQPQHF.

The chain joins TRBV19 to TRBJ2-7; D is perhaps TRBD2 (7 bases). CDR3 length: 12 amino acids. The germline gives CDR1 LNHDA, CDR2 SQIVND (reference sequence). The V end was cut by 3 bases, the J end by 7 bases, with 10 bases between. CDR3 sequence (DNA): TGTGCCAGTAGTATCGGGGGGCGAGAGCAGTACTTC. Its protein is CASSIGGREQYF.

The rearrangement joins TRBV6-2 or TRBV6-3 to TRBJ1-1; perhaps TRBD1 as D (5 bases). The germline V gene encodes CDR1 MNHEY and CDR2 SVGEGT. The CDR3 loop spans 11 amino acids. The V end was cut by 2 bases, the J end by 10 bases, with 8 bases between. This CDR3 is CASSYGAGAFF. In nucleotides, the CDR3 is TGTGCCAGCAGTTACGGGGCCGGAGCTTTCTTT.

The rearrangement uses TRBV7-2 and TRBJ1-1, with D tentatively TRBD1 (5 bases). CDR1 and CDR2 (germline): SGHTA, FQGNSA. This CDR3 contains 16 residues. Trimming shortened V by 4 bases and J by 0 bases, and 15 bases separated the two germline ends. The CDR3: CASSSGTFRLNTEAFF. The CDR3 coding sequence is TGTGCCAGCAGCTCAGGGACTTTTCGCCTGAACACTGAAGCTTTCTTT.

V gene TRBV7-9 combines with J gene TRBJ1-2, with 7 positions matching TRBD1. Germline V gene lookup returns CDR1 SEHNR and CDR2 FQNEAQ (reference sequence). This CDR3 has 13 residues. Trimming took 5 bases from V and 5 from J; bases not matched to a gene: 5. In DNA, the CDR3 is TGTGCCAGCAGCAAGGGACAGCTATATGGCTACACCTTC. It specifies CASSKGQLYGYTF.

The genes are TRBV18 and TRBJ1-2; 7 positions match TRBD1. Germline CDR1 KGHSH, CDR2 LQKENI. This CDR3 region has 16 residues. J was trimmed by 2 bases and V by 0 bases; bases with no gene match: 6. This CDR3 reads CASSPPSGQRNYGYTF. CDR3 bases: TGTGCCAGCTCACCACCTTCGGGACAGAGGAACTATGGCTACACCTTC.

V gene TRBV6-2 or TRBV6-3 combines with J gene TRBJ2-5; 8 bases match TRBD2. The J segment lost 4 bases and the V segment lost 5 bases, leaving 9 bases of the junction unmatched. The CDR3 is 15 residues long. Germline CDR1 and CDR2: MNHEY and SVGEGT. CDR3 loop: CASSPGGVQGETQYF. The DNA for the CDR3 is TGTGCCAGCAGTCCCGGGGGGGTGCAGGGAGAGACCCAGTACTTC.

This clone came up a few times. The rearrangement uses TRBV3-1 (or the pseudogene TRBV3-2) and TRBJ1-3, with D unresolved. The CDR3 loop spans 15 amino acids. Trimming shortened V by 4 bases and J by 0 bases, and 10 bases separated the two germline ends. CDR1 LGHDT and CDR2 YNNKEL come from the germline V gene (reference sequence). The CDR3 nucleotides read TGTGCCAGCAGCCCGGGTGTGCACTCTGGAAACACCATATATTTT. It yields the protein CASSPGVHSGNTIYF.

This rearrangement joins TRBV7-2 to TRBJ1-2; D is possibly TRBD1 (5 bases). Germline assignment: CDR1 SGHTA and CDR2 FQGNSA. The V and J ends lost 11 bases and 1 base respectively, with 8 bases between them. CDR3 length: 11 amino acids. Here the CDR3 reads CAWGSNYGYTF. CDR3 in DNA: TGTGCCTGGGGCAGTAACTATGGCTACACCTTC.

The rearrangement joins TRBV2 to TRBJ2-5; 9 bases line up with TRBD1. CDR1 SNHLY and CDR2 FYNNEI come from the germline V gene. The CDR3 is 12 residues long. V was clipped by 8 bases and J by 5 bases; unmatched bases: 3. The CDR3 nucleotides are TGTGCCAGCCGCGGGACAGGGGAGACCCAGTACTTC. Translated: CASRGTGETQYF.

This clone was observed a few times. The genes are TRBV7-9 and TRBJ1-2; 11 positions match TRBD1. This CDR3 is built from 15 residues. The germline V gene has CDR1 SEHNR and CDR2 FQNEAQ (reference sequence). J gave up 7 bases and V 5 bases, and 9 bases lay outside the gene matches. CDR3 amino acids: CASSHRDRGSGGYTF. The CDR3 nucleotides read TGTGCCAGCAGCCACCGGGACAGGGGGTCGGGTGGCTACACCTTC.

This chain links TRBV7-3 with TRBJ2-1; D is perhaps TRBD1 (6 bases). Germline values: CDR1 SGHTA, CDR2 FQGTGA. This CDR3 spans 15 amino acids. Between the trimmed V and J ends, which lost 3 bases and 1 base, there was a span of 10 bases. The CDR3 protein is CASSLGTPSYNEQFF. Here the CDR3 DNA reads TGTGCCAGCAGCTTGGGGACACCATCCTACAATGAGCAGTTCTTC.

This clone was observed a handful of times. The chain links TRBV6-2 or TRBV6-3 to TRBJ2-7; 8 bases are shared with TRBD2. V shed 4 bases and J 9 bases; nucleotides not matched to a gene: 11. The CDR3 sequence is 14 residues long. The germline CDR1 and CDR2 sequences are MNHEY and SVGEGT. The CDR3 coding sequence is TGTGCCAGCAGTTCCCCGGGAGGGAATTCAAGGCAGTACTTC. Its protein product is CASSSPGGNSRQYF.

The chain links TRBV27 to TRBJ2-2, with D uncertain. The CDR3 is 12 amino acids. V shed 2 bases and J shed 7 bases, with 5 bases lying between them. CDR1 and CDR2 (germline): MNHEY, SMNVEV (reference sequence). The CDR3: CASSLNGGELFF. CDR3 bases: TGTGCCAGCAGTTTAAACGGCGGGGAGCTGTTTTTT.

As to this clone: The sample has other DNA sequences that encode this CDR3 too. This chain uses TRBV7-9 with TRBJ2-5, with 12 bases lining up with TRBD2. This CDR3 has 15 amino acids. In germline, CDR1 is SEHNR, CDR2 FQNEAQ (reference sequence). V lost 3 bases to trimming and J lost 5 bases; unmatched junction nucleotides: 4. CDR3 sequence: CASSLGLAGGETQYF. CDR3 coding DNA: TGTGCCAGCAGCTTGGGTCTAGCGGGGGGGGAGACCCAGTACTTC.

The V gene is TRBV4-1, the J gene TRBJ2-5; weak D call: TRBD1 (6 bases). This CDR3 is 16 amino acids long. Trimming left V 5 bases short and J 1 base short, with 17 bases between. From germline, CDR1 is MGHRA and CDR2 YSYEKL. The CDR3 here is CASSYRFTGFQETQYF. The DNA for the CDR3 is TGCGCCAGCAGCTACCGATTCACAGGGTTCCAAGAGACCCAGTACTTC.

The V call is TRBV20-1, the J call TRBJ2-1; D ambiguous. CDR1 is DFQATT, CDR2 SNEGSKA, per germline (reference sequence). Trimming removed 3 bases from V and 10 bases from J, with 13 bases in between. This CDR3 has 12 amino acids. The CDR3 DNA follows: TGCAGTGCTAGTCTGACTTCGATGGAGCAGTTCTTC. It encodes CSASLTSMEQFF.

This clone was observed a handful of times. The gene calls are TRBV7-3 and TRBJ2-2, with TRBD2 as a possible D gene (6 bases). Per the germline V gene, CDR1 is SGHTA and CDR2 is FQGTGA. This CDR3 is 13 amino acids long. Trimming left V 2 bases short and J 7 bases short, with 8 bases between. The CDR3 is CASSLGGGGELFF. The CDR3 bases are TGTGCCAGCAGCTTAGGGGGAGGCGGGGAGCTGTTTTTT.

This chain connects TRBV5-1 to TRBJ2-3; possible D gene TRBD1, 5 bases. Per the germline V gene, CDR1 is SGHRS and CDR2 is YFSETQ. CDR3 length: 13 amino acids. Trimming pared 0 bases from V and 4 bases from J, leaving 6 bases between. CDR3 protein: CASSLVGPDTQYF. The CDR3 DNA sequence: TGCGCCAGCAGCTTGGTGGGGCCAGATACGCAGTATTTT.

The CDR3 region is CAWSAGRGYNEQFF. DNA for the CDR3: TGTGCCTGGAGTGCCGGGCGGGGCTACAATGAGCAGTTCTTC. The rearrangement links TRBV30 to TRBJ2-1, with D possibly being TRBD2 (6 bases). The V gene's germline CDR1 is GTSNPN and CDR2 SVGIG (reference sequence). V was cut by 1 base and J by 3 bases, with 10 bases left in between. The CDR3 contains 14 residues.

The sample holds a few counts of this clone. Since no conserved phenylalanine or tryptophan closes the CDR3, a read error is the likely cause. No DNA is shown, since the ends of the CDR3 on it are uncertain; the CDR3 is the one TCRdb lists. V usage is TRBV28 and J usage is TRBJ1-1; the table gives TRBD1 as D, unverified against the DNA. The CDR3 extends over 13 residues, inclusive of both ends. Germline values: CDR1 MDHEN, CDR2 SYDVKM. CDR3 region: CASSPPIGRAATL.

The chain combines TRBV2 with TRBJ1-1, with 7 positions matching TRBD1. With V trimmed by 4 bases and J by 1 base, 0 bases remained unmatched. The CDR3 covers 13 residues. Germline V gives CDR1 SNHLY, CDR2 FYNNEI. CDR3 protein: CASSGQGNTEAFF. The CDR3 nucleotides read TGTGCCAGCAGTGGACAGGGGAACACTGAAGCTTTCTTT.

The chain recombines TRBV7-3 with TRBJ2-7; 10 bases are a match to TRBD2. Germline CDR1 SGHTA, CDR2 FQGTGA. This CDR3 comprises 17 residues. Germline trimming cut 0 bases from V and 9 bases from J; bases unmatched to any gene: 14. The CDR3: CASSLTGTGTSASGQYF. DNA for the CDR3: TGTGCCAGCAGCTTAACGGGGACCGGGACTAGCGCCTCGGGGCAGTACTTC.